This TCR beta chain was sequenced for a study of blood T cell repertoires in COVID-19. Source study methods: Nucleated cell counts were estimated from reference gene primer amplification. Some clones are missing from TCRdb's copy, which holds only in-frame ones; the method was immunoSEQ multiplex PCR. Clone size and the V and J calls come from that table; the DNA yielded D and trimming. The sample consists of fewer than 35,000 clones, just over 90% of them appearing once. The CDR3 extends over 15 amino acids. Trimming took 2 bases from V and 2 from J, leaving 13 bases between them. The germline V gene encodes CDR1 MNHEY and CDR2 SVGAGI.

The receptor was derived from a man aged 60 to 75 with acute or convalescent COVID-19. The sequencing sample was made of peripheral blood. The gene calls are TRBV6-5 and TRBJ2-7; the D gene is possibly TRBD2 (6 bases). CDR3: CASSYSVGGAYEQYF. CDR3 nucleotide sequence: TGTGCCAGCAGTTACAGCGTAGGAGGGGCCTACGAGCAGTACTTC.